The clone carrying this T cell receptor (beta chain) showed up just a few times. What it recognizes is unknown. Expressed TCRB transcripts were sequenced because the isolated RNA had all been reverse transcribed beforehand. The table came from immunoSEQ multiplex PCR; TCRdb's copy has only in-frame clones and leaves some out. Of 150,000 to 200,000 clones in the sample, 7.5% to 9.5% were seen once. The CDR3 contains 14 residues. Trimming stripped 5 bases from V and 4 bases from J, with 11 bases between. Germline lookup yields CDR1 MNHEY and CDR2 SVGAGI. The sample is drawn from a study of beta chain features in type 1 diabetes. Study observations and caveats: All four CD4+ subsets of Type 1 diabetes patients contained TCRB CDR3s that were moderately but significantly shorter.

What was sequenced was central memory CD4+ T cells from blood. The receptor was derived from a woman younger than 30 with type 1 diabetes. The chain carries TRBV6-5 and TRBJ2-2; D is perhaps TRBD1 (5 bases). The CDR3 region has the DNA TGTGCCAGCAGTCCCGCAGGGTCCACCGGGGAGCTGTTTTTT. Translated, it gives CASSPAGSTGELFF.